The 5 T cell receptor beta chains below all came from one sample that was sequenced in a study of blood T cell repertoires in COVID-19. TCRdb's table, derived via immunoSEQ multiplex PCR, lists solely in-frame clones and lacks some. Among fewer than 250,000 clones, about 85% were seen once, and the ten largest hold about 10%. Sequencing was done on a sample of peripheral blood. The origin of the receptors is a woman at least 80 years old with COVID-19, enrolled during active disease.

The V and J genes are TRBV9 and TRBJ2-3; TRBD2 might be the D (6 bases). The CDR3 extends over 14 amino acids. CDR1 and CDR2 from the germline V gene are SGDLS and YYNGEE. V lost 5 bases, J lost 2 bases, and 12 bases lay in between. The CDR3 coding sequence is TGTGCCAGCAGTCTGGCGGGGACCACAGATACGCAGTATTTT. Amino acids: CASSLAGTTDTQYF.

The V gene is TRBV7-2, the J gene TRBJ2-5, with 10 bases matching TRBD2. V was clipped by 1 base and J by 2 bases; unmatched bases: 4. Germline assignment: CDR1 SGHTA and CDR2 FQGNSA. The CDR3 has 16 residues. The CDR3 region is CASSLVSGGGQETQYF. The DNA for the CDR3 is TGTGCCAGCAGCTTAGTCAGCGGGGGGGGTCAAGAGACCCAGTACTTC.

The genes are TRBV12-3 or TRBV12-4 and TRBJ2-2; tentative D call: TRBD1 (6 bases). Trimming took 6 bases from V and 13 from J, leaving 15 bases between them. There are 12 residues in the CDR3. The CDR3 nucleotides read TGTGCCAGCAGCCCTAGACAGGCGGGGCTGTTTTTT. It codes for CASSPRQAGLFF.

This clone was counted only a few times. The V and J genes are TRBV5-1 and TRBJ1-1; D is ambiguous. The CDR3 sequence is 13 residues long. Germline CDR1 and CDR2: SGHRS and YFSETQ. V gave up 0 bases and J gave up 4 bases, with 7 bases separating them. This CDR3 is CASSLVGVTEAFF. The CDR3 nucleotides read TGCGCCAGCAGCTTGGTGGGAGTCACTGAAGCTTTCTTT.

The V and J genes are TRBV5-4 and TRBJ2-1, with TRBD1 as a possible D gene (6 bases). The ends were cut back, 4 bases at V and 3 bases at J, with 11 bases in the middle. Germline-derived CDR1 and CDR2 are SGHNT and YYREEE (reference sequence). The CDR3 extends over 14 amino acids. The CDR3 coding sequence is TGTGCCAGCAGCACCGGGACAAACTACAATGAGCAGTTCTTC. Encoded protein: CASSTGTNYNEQFF.